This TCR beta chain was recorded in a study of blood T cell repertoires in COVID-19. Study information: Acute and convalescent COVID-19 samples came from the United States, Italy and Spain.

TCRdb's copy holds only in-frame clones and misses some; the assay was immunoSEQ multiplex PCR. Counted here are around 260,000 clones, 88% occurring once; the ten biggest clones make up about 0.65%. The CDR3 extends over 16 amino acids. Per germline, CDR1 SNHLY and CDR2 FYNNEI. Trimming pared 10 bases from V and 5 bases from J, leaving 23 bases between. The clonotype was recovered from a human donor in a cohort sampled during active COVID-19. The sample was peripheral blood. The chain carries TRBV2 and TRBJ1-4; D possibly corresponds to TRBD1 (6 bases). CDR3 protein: CATPPGPGQRNEKLFF. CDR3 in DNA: TGTGCCACCCCTCCGGGCCCGGGACAAAGAAATGAAAAACTGTTTTTT.